Below are 31 T cell receptor beta chains sequenced from a single sample in a study of T cell repertoires in cytomegalovirus infection. TCRdb reanalysed the reads using MiXCR and keeps one entry per CDR3 protein. The sample carries about 570,000 distinct CDR3 sequences, about 40% recorded once. The antigens of these receptors remain unknown. The sequenced sample was cultured PBMCs, obtained from culture after CMV antigen stimulation. All receptors derive from a human donor in good health (CMV status not recorded). Some clones in this sample may be carry-over from other donors' samples.

The CDR3, as DNA: TGCGCCAGCAGCCCTGGGACTAGCGGGAGCCTGGAGACCCAGTACTTC. Translating it yields CASSPGTSGSLETQYF. V and J are TRBV5-1 and TRBJ2-5; the match to TRBD2 covers 14 bases. Trimming at V came to 4 bases and at J to 5 bases, leaving 7 bases not matched to a gene. Germline loops: CDR1 SGHRS, CDR2 YFSETQ. The CDR3 totals 16 residues.

V and J are TRBV7-2 and TRBJ1-1; D is undetermined. This CDR3 has 12 amino acids. The germline gives CDR1 SGHTA, CDR2 FQGNSA. Trimming removed 1 base at V and 9 bases at J, with 9 bases between. CDR3 nucleotides: TGTGCCAGCAGCTTAGACGGGGAGAAAGCTTTCTTT. Encoded protein: CASSLDGEKAFF.

This clonotype was counted between two and nine times. This sequence joins TRBV7-9 and TRBJ2-4; perhaps TRBD1 as D (5 bases). This CDR3 spans 19 amino acids. Germline values: CDR1 SEHNR, CDR2 FQNEAQ (reference sequence). Trimming cost V 5 bases and J 0 bases, with 23 bases left between them. As DNA, the CDR3 is TGTGCCAGCAGCGCCGACAGACCTAATACGGAGATAGCCAAAAACATTCAGTACTTC. Its protein product is CASSADRPNTEIAKNIQYF.

V is TRBV6-2 or TRBV6-3 and J is TRBJ2-7; D remains unclear. There are 15 residues in the CDR3. CDR1 and CDR2 (germline): MNHEY, SVGEGT. The V end lost 6 bases, the J end lost 2 bases, and 17 bases lay between the germline ends. The CDR3 DNA follows: TGTGCCAGCAGACTCCTAGGAATTCAAACCTACGAGCAGTACTTC. This gives the protein CASRLLGIQTYEQYF.

The V call is TRBV19, the J call TRBJ2-3; possibly TRBD1 for D (5 bases). Germline V gives CDR1 LNHDA, CDR2 SQIVND (reference sequence). Deletions cut 10 bases from V and 1 base from J, with 18 bases between. The CDR3 is made up of 15 amino acids. In DNA, the CDR3 is TGTGCCACTGCCCAAGATGGGGCAGGCACAGATACGCAGTATTTT. Translated, it gives CATAQDGAGTDTQYF.

The chain uses TRBV14 and TRBJ2-2, with TRBD1 matching 8 bases. The CDR3 totals 22 residues. V lost 1 base to trimming and J lost 1 base; unmatched junction nucleotides: 20. Germline CDR1 is SGHDN and CDR2 is FVKESK. This CDR3 is CASSQVTPWRTGKSWNTGELFF. The DNA of the CDR3 is TGTGCCAGCAGCCAAGTTACCCCATGGAGGACAGGGAAAAGTTGGAACACCGGGGAGCTGTTTTTT.

The V call is TRBV6-6, the J call TRBJ1-1; D gene uncertain. This CDR3 spans 15 amino acids. With 7 bases removed from V and 2 bases from J, the gap between germline ends came to 17 bases. Germline CDR1 is MNHNY and CDR2 is SVGAGI (reference sequence). The CDR3 protein is CASTALSKLNTEAFF. The DNA of the CDR3 is TGTGCCAGCACCGCGCTCTCGAAGCTCAACACTGAAGCTTTCTTT.

The V call is TRBV5-4, the J call TRBJ2-6; D uncertain. Germline V gives CDR1 SGHNT, CDR2 YYREEE (reference sequence). V shed 0 bases and J shed 4 bases, with 14 bases lying between them. CDR3 size: 17 residues. Here the CDR3 reads CASSLVGRTLGANVLTF. CDR3 DNA sequence: TGTGCCAGCAGCTTGGTTGGGCGGACCTTAGGGGCCAACGTCCTGACTTTC.

The chain is built from TRBV3-1 and TRBJ2-6; D is possibly TRBD2 (6 bases). In germline, CDR1 is LGHDT, CDR2 YNNKEL (reference sequence). With 3 bases removed from V and 4 bases from J, the gap between germline ends came to 10 bases. The CDR3 sequence is 15 residues long. Written as DNA, the CDR3 is TGTGCCAGCAGCCAGGAGGGGTTCGGGGCCAACGTCCTGACTTTC. Residues: CASSQEGFGANVLTF.

This chain links TRBV9 with TRBJ2-1; D perhaps matches TRBD1 (5 bases). This CDR3 contains 14 residues. Germline V gives CDR1 SGDLS, CDR2 YYNGEE. V lost 1 base and J 0 bases, leaving 5 bases between the germline ends. CDR3 region: CASSVQGSYNEQFF. The CDR3 DNA reads as TGTGCCAGCAGCGTACAGGGCTCCTACAATGAGCAGTTCTTC. The full variable domain, its missing parts supplied by reference TRBV9 and TRBJ2-1, is DSGVTQTPKHLITATGQRVTLRCSPRSGDLSVYWYQQSLDQGLQFLIQYYNGEERAKGNILERFSAQQFPDLHSELNLSSLELGDSALYFCASSVQGSYNEQFFGPGTRLTVL.

This chain joins TRBV20-1 and TRBJ2-7, with 9 bases fitting TRBD2. Trimming at V came to 3 bases and at J to 4 bases, leaving 10 bases not matched to a gene. CDR3 length: 15 amino acids. Germline V gene lookup returns CDR1 DFQATT and CDR2 SNEGSKA (reference sequence). The CDR3 coding sequence is TGCAGTGCTAGGACCCTAGCGGGGCTTACGTACGAGCAGTACTTC. Protein product: CSARTLAGLTYEQYF.

The gene calls are TRBV6-6 and TRBJ2-7; 10 positions agree with TRBD1. V lost 6 bases, J lost 0 bases, and 5 bases stayed unmatched. CDR3 length equals 15 residues. The germline gives CDR1 MNHNY, CDR2 SVGAGI (reference sequence). CDR3 loop: CASSTGTGDSYEQYF. The CDR3 nucleotides are TGTGCCAGCAGCACCGGGACAGGGGACTCCTACGAGCAGTACTTC.

The rearrangement uses TRBV7-9 and TRBJ2-5; the D is unclear. The CDR3 runs 13 residues. V was pared by 5 bases and J by 7 bases, with 14 bases between. Looked up from germline, CDR1 is SEHNR and CDR2 is FQNEAQ (reference sequence). CDR3 DNA: TGTGCCAGCAGCCCCTTCGGCGTACCGACCCAGTACTTC. Translating gives CASSPFGVPTQYF.

Only a few counts were recorded for this clonotype. The chain uses TRBV6-6 and TRBJ1-6; 8 positions agree with TRBD1. J gave up 11 bases and V 2 bases, and 5 bases lay outside the gene matches. The CDR3 consists of 14 residues. Looked up from germline, CDR1 is MNHNY and CDR2 is SVGAGI (reference sequence). In nucleotides, the CDR3 is TGTGCCAGCAGTTACGCAGGGGGCCGGACACCCCTCCACTTT. The encoded protein is CASSYAGGRTPLHF.

The chain links TRBV7-2 to TRBJ2-3, with 9 bases identical to TRBD1. The CDR3 sequence is 13 residues long. Trimming cost V 0 bases and J 10 bases; bases outside gene matches: 2. The germline V gene encodes CDR1 SGHTA and CDR2 FQGNSA. The chain's CDR3 is CASSLARDRAQYF. CDR3 nucleotides: TGTGCCAGCAGCTTAGCGAGGGACAGGGCGCAGTATTTT.

The chain is built from TRBV7-8 and TRBJ2-3; 13 nucleotides match TRBD2. Unmatched junction bases numbered 10, after V lost 8 bases and J lost 5 bases. Germline V gene sequence: CDR1 SGHVS, CDR2 FQNEAQ. The CDR3 sequence is 16 residues long. In DNA form, the CDR3 reads TGTGCCAGCGGTTCTAGGACTAGCGGGAGAGTAGATACGCAGTATTTT. It specifies CASGSRTSGRVDTQYF. Combining the CDR3 with reference TRBV7-8 and TRBJ2-3 gives the whole variable domain GAGVSQSPRYKVAKRGQDVALRCDPISGHVSLFWYQQALGQGPEFLTYFQNEAQLDKSGLPSDRFFAERPEGSVSTLKIQRTQQEDSAVYLCASGSRTSGRVDTQYFGPGTRLTVL.

There are a few counts of this clonotype. The rearrangement links TRBV7-9 to TRBJ2-7; D is undetermined. Germline V gene lookup returns CDR1 SEHNR and CDR2 FQNEAQ (reference sequence). The length of the CDR3 is 13 residues. V shed 5 bases and J shed 3 bases, with 11 bases lying between them. The CDR3: CASSPPTLYEQYF. The CDR3 DNA is TGTGCCAGCAGCCCTCCGACCCTCTACGAGCAGTACTTC. Looking up the rest from reference TRBV7-9 and TRBJ2-7 gives the full variable domain: DTGVSQNPRHKITKRGQNVTFRCDPISEHNRLYWYRQTLGQGPEFLTYFQNEAQLEKSRLLSDRFSAERPKGSFSTLEIQRTEQGDSAMYLCASSPPTLYEQYFGPGTRLTVT.

This clonotype was picked up a small number of times. The chain has TRBV7-2 and TRBJ1-2; D unresolved. The germline V gene has CDR1 SGHTA and CDR2 FQGNSA. The CDR3 covers 12 residues. Trimming left V 5 bases short and J 4 bases short, with 8 bases between. The CDR3 DNA is TGTGCCAGCAGCAGGCGGGGCTATGGCTACACCTTC. It codes for CASSRRGYGYTF.

This clonotype came up once. The chain has TRBV19 and TRBJ1-5; no definite D call. This CDR3 has 13 amino acids. Germline CDR1 and CDR2: LNHDA and SQIVND (reference sequence). Deletions cut 2 bases from V and 4 bases from J, with 6 bases between. CDR3 protein: CASSIRKNQPQHF. CDR3 DNA sequence: TGTGCCAGTAGTATAAGAAAGAATCAGCCCCAGCATTTT.

The gene calls are TRBV6-6 and TRBJ1-1; D remains ambiguous. Germline CDR1 MNHNY, CDR2 SVGAGI (reference sequence). CDR3 length: 13 residues. Deletions cut 6 bases from V and 5 bases from J, with 13 bases between. The CDR3 is CASRVGVNTEAFF. The CDR3 DNA reads TGTGCCAGCAGGGTCGGGGTTAATACTGAAGCTTTCTTT.

The chain's CDR3 is CASSLESKGSYEQYF. The CDR3 DNA sequence: TGTGCCAGCAGCTTAGAGTCTAAGGGATCCTACGAGCAGTACTTC. The chain employs TRBV7-4 and TRBJ2-7; no firm D call. V was shortened by 1 base and J by 1 base, with 11 bases between the two germline ends. Germline V gene sequence: CDR1 SGHVT, CDR2 SQSDAQ. CDR3 length: 15 residues.

The table lists this clonotype with a few counts. The DNA of the CDR3 is TGTGCCAGCAGTTACGTGGGTCTAGCGGATGAGCAGTTCTTC. It is translated as CASSYVGLADEQFF. The rearrangement links TRBV6-1 to TRBJ2-1; TRBD2 agrees at 7 bases. The CDR3 totals 14 residues. Germline V CDR1 and CDR2: MNHNS, SASEGT. Unmatched junction bases numbered 9, after V lost 5 bases and J lost 8 bases.

The chain employs TRBV5-1 and TRBJ2-2, with a weak D call TRBD1 (6 bases). CDR1 is SGHRS and CDR2 is YFSETQ in the germline V gene. The CDR3 contains 16 residues. V dropped 4 bases and J dropped 5 bases, with 18 bases sitting between them. This CDR3 is CASSPQGFRTTGELFF. CDR3 coding DNA: TGCGCCAGCAGCCCCCAGGGGTTTCGGACTACCGGGGAGCTGTTTTTT.

The chain uses TRBV27 and TRBJ2-3, with D possibly TRBD1 on 5 matching bases. Germline CDR1 MNHEY, CDR2 SMNVEV (reference sequence). Trimming left V 5 bases short and J 5 bases short, with 14 bases between. The CDR3 extends over 14 amino acids. The CDR3 loop reads CASSLKPQGDTQYF. As DNA, the CDR3 is TGTGCCAGCAGTCTCAAACCCCAGGGAGATACGCAGTATTTT.

The chain has TRBV6-1 and TRBJ1-2; D uncertain. Germline loops: CDR1 MNHNS, CDR2 SASEGT. This CDR3 contains 14 residues. The V end was cut by 2 bases, the J end by 5 bases, with 12 bases between. The DNA of the CDR3 is TGTGCCAGCAGTGAACGCGAAGGAGGGTATGGCTACACCTTC. Its protein product is CASSEREGGYGYTF.

This clonotype was recorded once. For the CDR3, the DNA is TGTGCCAGCAGTTCATCTCCGGGTGGGGGGCGCTCGGATTCACCCCTCCACTTT. Protein product: CASSSSPGGGRSDSPLHF. V usage is TRBV27 and J usage is TRBJ1-6; a weak D match, TRBD1 (6 bases). This CDR3 contains 18 residues. Per the germline V gene, CDR1 is MNHEY and CDR2 is SMNVEV (reference sequence). V dropped 4 bases and J dropped 8 bases, with 24 bases sitting between them.

This clonotype turned up a few times. The CDR3 region has the DNA TGTGCCAGCACCCCTGAGGTAAATCGCCAGCCCAGGGAGACCCAGTACTTC. Translating it yields CASTPEVNRQPRETQYF. V and J are TRBV7-9 and TRBJ2-5; D call uncertain. V gave up 7 bases and J gave up 5 bases, with 26 bases separating them. The CDR3 consists of 17 residues. Germline-derived CDR1 and CDR2 are SEHNR and FQNEAQ (reference sequence).

The genes are TRBV5-4 and TRBJ2-2; the match to TRBD2 covers 9 bases. This CDR3 spans 16 amino acids. Germline-derived CDR1 and CDR2 are SGHNT and YYREEE (reference sequence). After removal of 4 bases from V and 1 base from J, the junction contained 5 bases not matched to a gene. The CDR3 protein is CASSPGTSRNTGELFF. CDR3 nucleotide sequence: TGTGCCAGCAGCCCCGGGACTAGCAGGAACACCGGGGAGCTGTTTTTT.

In its sample, this clonotype was seen many times. The rearrangement uses TRBV7-2 and TRBJ2-2, with a weak D call TRBD2 (6 bases). Trimming took off 5 bases at V and 2 bases at J, with 12 bases between the two ends. This CDR3 is 15 amino acids long. Germline V gene sequence: CDR1 SGHTA, CDR2 FQGNSA. CDR3 sequence (DNA): TGTGCCAGCAGCCGTTGGGGAGGAAACACCGGGGAGCTGTTTTTT. Translating it yields CASSRWGGNTGELFF.

This clonotype appeared a few times. In nucleotides, the CDR3 is TGTGCCAGCAGCCAAGATGGCAGGGAGACCCAGTACTTC. Its translation: CASSQDGRETQYF. The V and J genes are TRBV4-2 and TRBJ2-5; no clear D. There are 13 residues in the CDR3. Trimming took off 0 bases at V and 5 bases at J, with 7 bases between the two ends. CDR1 is LGHNA, CDR2 YNFKEQ, per germline.

This clonotype has a handful of counts. The chain is built from TRBV7-2 and TRBJ2-1, with 10 bases fitting TRBD2. Germline CDR1 SGHTA, CDR2 FQGNSA. V lost 5 bases, J lost 0 bases, and 16 bases stayed unmatched. The CDR3 length is 20 residues. CDR3 sequence: CASSPLDLAGAIRSYNEQFF. Written as DNA, the CDR3 is TGTGCCAGCAGCCCCCTTGATCTAGCGGGAGCGATCCGCTCCTACAATGAGCAGTTCTTC. The whole variable domain, filled in from reference TRBV7-2 and TRBJ2-1, reads GAGVSQSPSNKVTEKGKDVELRCDPISGHTALYWYRQSLGQGLEFLIYFQGNSAPDKSGLPSDRFSAERTGGSVSTLTIQRTQQEDSAVYLCASSPLDLAGAIRSYNEQFFGPGTRLTVL.